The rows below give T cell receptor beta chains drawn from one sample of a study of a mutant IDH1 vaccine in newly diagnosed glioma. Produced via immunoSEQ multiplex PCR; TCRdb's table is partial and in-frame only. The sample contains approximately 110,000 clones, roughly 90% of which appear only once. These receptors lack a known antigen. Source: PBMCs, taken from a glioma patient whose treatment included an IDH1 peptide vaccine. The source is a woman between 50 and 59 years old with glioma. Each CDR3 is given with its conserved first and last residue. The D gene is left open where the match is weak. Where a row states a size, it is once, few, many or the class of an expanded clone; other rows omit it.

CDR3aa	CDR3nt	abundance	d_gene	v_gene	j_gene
CASGETGPIKKLFF	TGTGCTAGTGGGGAAACGGGACCCATAAAAAAGCTGTTTTTT	NA	NA	TRBV12-5	TRBJ1-4
CAISEPGQGASNEQFF	TGTGCCATCAGTGAGCCCGGACAGGGGGCTTCGAATGAGCAGTTCTTC	NA	TRBD1	TRBV10-3	TRBJ2-1
CASSATSGTYNEQFF	TGTGCCAGCAGCGCGACTAGCGGGACTTACAATGAGCAGTTCTTC	once	TRBD2	TRBV9	TRBJ2-1
CASRRSDSGNEQFF	TGTGCCAGCAGACGATCGGACAGCGGGAATGAGCAGTTCTTC	NA	NA	TRBV2	TRBJ2-1
CASSSGDRTGELFF	TGTGCCAGCAGTTCCGGGGACAGAACCGGGGAGCTGTTTTTT	few	TRBD1	TRBV6-5	TRBJ2-2
CASSYSPQGNQPQHF	TGTGCCAGCAGTTACTCGCCCCAGGGGAATCAGCCCCAGCATTTT	NA	NA	TRBV6-5	TRBJ1-5
CASSTAGGPGANVLTF	TGCGCCAGCAGCACCGCAGGGGGACCTGGGGCCAACGTCCTGACTTTC	NA	TRBD1	TRBV5-1	TRBJ2-6
CASSLVRATVDTQYF	TGTGCCAGCAGCTTAGTGAGGGCAACGGTAGATACGCAGTATTTT	NA	NA	TRBV7-2	TRBJ2-3
CASNLGQGLNTEAFF	TGCGCCAGCAATCTGGGACAGGGATTGAACACTGAAGCTTTCTTT	NA	TRBD1	TRBV5-1	TRBJ1-1
CASSLGGRGPYEQYF	TGCGCCAGCAGCTTGGGCGGGAGGGGGCCCTACGAGCAGTACTTC	NA	TRBD2	TRBV5-1	TRBJ2-7
CASSPHPGSYEQYF	TGTGCCAGCAGTCCTCATCCCGGGAGCTACGAGCAGTACTTC	NA	NA	TRBV2	TRBJ2-7
CASSQGDRGTWNTEAFF	TGCGCCAGCAGCCAAGGAGACAGGGGGACCTGGAACACTGAAGCTTTCTTT	NA	TRBD1	TRBV4-1	TRBJ1-1
CASSLARETQYF	TGTGCCAGCAGCTTAGCGCGGGAGACCCAGTACTTC	NA	NA	TRBV7-9	TRBJ2-5
CAWRDSGSRYEQYF	TGTGCCTGGAGGGATAGCGGGAGTCGGTACGAGCAGTACTTC	once	TRBD2	TRBV30	TRBJ2-7
CASSRLAGTYEQYF	TGTGCCAGCAGCCGCTTAGCGGGAACCTACGAGCAGTACTTC	NA	TRBD2	TRBV7-8	TRBJ2-7
CASSSGGRGYTF	TGTGCCAGCTCCTCAGGAGGCCGTGGCTACACCTTC	NA	NA	TRBV6-4	TRBJ1-2
CASSGTSGSPTNTGELFF	TGTGCCAGCAGTGGGACTAGCGGGAGTCCCACGAACACCGGGGAGCTGTTTTTT	NA	TRBD2	TRBV2	TRBJ2-2
CASSRTSGLSYNEQFF	TGTGCCAGCAGTCGGACTAGCGGGTTATCCTACAATGAGCAGTTCTTC	NA	TRBD2	TRBV28	TRBJ2-1
CASSSGYGDIQYF	TGTGCCAGCAGTTCTGGGTATGGAGACATTCAGTACTTC	NA	NA	TRBV27	TRBJ2-4
CASSYLGTKNTIYF	TGCGCCAGCAGTTACCTCGGGACAAAGAACACCATATATTTT	NA	NA	TRBV4-1	TRBJ1-3
CASSLIGSNTEAFF	TGTGCCAGCAGCTTAATTGGGTCGAACACTGAAGCTTTCTTT	NA	NA	TRBV7-3	TRBJ1-1
CASSERGGSLYEQYF	TGTGCCAGCAGTGAACGAGGGGGGTCCCTCTACGAGCAGTACTTC	NA	NA	TRBV6-1	TRBJ2-7
CSVIGGTGTDTQYF	TGCAGCGTTATAGGCGGGACAGGAACAGATACGCAGTATTTT	NA	TRBD1	TRBV29-1	TRBJ2-3
CTSRRQSSNTEAFF	TGTACCAGTAGAAGACAGTCTTCGAACACTGAAGCTTTCTTT	NA	NA	TRBV19	TRBJ1-1
CASRPSYEQYF	TGTGCCAGCAGGCCCTCGTACGAGCAGTACTTC	NA	NA	TRBV6-4	TRBJ2-7
CASSLFDENTEAFF	TGCGCCAGCAGCTTGTTCGACGAGAACACTGAAGCTTTCTTT	few	NA	TRBV5-1	TRBJ1-1
CASATPGQGTYEQYF	TGTGCCAGTGCTACCCCGGGACAGGGGACCTACGAGCAGTACTTC	NA	TRBD1	TRBV19	TRBJ2-7
CASSFRAPRALNSPLHF	TGTGCCAGCAGCTTCAGGGCGCCCAGGGCCCTTAATTCACCCCTCCACTTT	NA	NA	TRBV11-2	TRBJ1-6
CASSAGTGPPYEQYF	TGCGCCAGCAGCGCCGGGACAGGGCCCCCGTACGAGCAGTACTTC	NA	TRBD1	TRBV5-1	TRBJ2-7
CASSIDRQGTGGQETQYF	TGTGCCAGTAGTATAGATCGCCAGGGGACAGGGGGACAAGAGACCCAGTACTTC	NA	TRBD1	TRBV19	TRBJ2-5
CAWILAPPLGTGRAFF	TGTGCCTGGATCCTGGCTCCCCCGCTCGGGACAGGGAGAGCTTTCTTT	NA	TRBD1	TRBV30	TRBJ1-1
CASSLGQPDQPQHF	TGTGCCAGCAGCCTGGGACAGCCGGATCAGCCCCAGCATTTT	NA	TRBD1	TRBV5-8	TRBJ1-5
CASSPWFYRGPGTEAFF	TGTGCCAGCAGCCCATGGTTTTATAGGGGGCCGGGGACTGAAGCTTTCTTT	NA	TRBD1	TRBV5-4	TRBJ1-1
CATSRASRDRETNYGYTF	TGTGCCACCAGCAGAGCATCCCGGGACAGGGAGACTAACTATGGCTACACCTTC	NA	TRBD1	TRBV15	TRBJ1-2
CASSLDEGPYNEQFF	TGCGCCAGCAGCTTGGATGAGGGGCCCTACAATGAGCAGTTCTTC	NA	NA	TRBV5-1	TRBJ2-1
CASSLAAGGNTEAFF	TGTGCCAGCAGCTTAGCGGCAGGGGGGAACACTGAAGCTTTCTTT	NA	TRBD1	TRBV11-2	TRBJ1-1
CASRMTAPTYNEQFF	TGTGCCAGCAGGATGACAGCGCCGACCTACAATGAGCAGTTCTTC	NA	NA	TRBV6-5	TRBJ2-1
CASTGYQETQYF	TGTGCCAGCACTGGGTACCAAGAGACCCAGTACTTC	NA	NA	TRBV6-5	TRBJ2-5
CASSSGTPGETQYF	TGCGCCAGCAGCTCCGGGACTCCGGGGGAGACCCAGTACTTC	NA	NA	TRBV5-1	TRBJ2-5
CAISRDGSYNSPLHF	TGTGCCATCAGCCGGGACGGTTCTTATAATTCACCCCTCCACTTT	NA	NA	TRBV10-3	TRBJ1-6
CASSDWGSGANVLTF	TGTGCCAGCAGTGACTGGGGGTCTGGGGCCAACGTCCTGACTTTC	NA	NA	TRBV6-4	TRBJ2-6
CASSAHGGNQPQHF	TGTGCCAGTAGTGCCCACGGGGGGAATCAGCCCCAGCATTTT	NA	NA	TRBV19	TRBJ1-5
CASSPPRSNTEAFF	TGTGCCAGCAGCCCCCCCAGGAGCAACACTGAAGCTTTCTTT	NA	NA	TRBV7-2	TRBJ1-1
CASSPGQGLSYEQYF	TGTGCCAGCAGCCCGGGACAGGGTCTTTCCTACGAGCAGTACTTC	NA	TRBD1	TRBV5-4	TRBJ2-7
CAITSDRKNTEAFF	TGTGCCATCACTTCGGACAGAAAGAACACTGAAGCTTTCTTT	NA	NA	TRBV10-3	TRBJ1-1
CASSGQGGDTGELFF	TGTGCCAGTAGTGGTCAAGGGGGGGACACCGGGGAGCTGTTTTTT	NA	NA	TRBV19	TRBJ2-2
CASSGPGPGETQYF	TGTGCCAGCAGCGGCCCGGGGCCGGGGGAGACCCAGTACTTC	NA	NA	TRBV9	TRBJ2-5
CASSARVGDAEAFF	TGTGCCAGCAGCGCCAGGGTGGGGGACGCTGAAGCTTTCTTT	NA	NA	TRBV9	TRBJ1-1
CASTLLAPEAFF	TGTGCCAGCACCCTATTGGCCCCCGAAGCTTTCTTT	NA	NA	TRBV2	TRBJ1-1
CASSQQGGGQPQHF	TGTGCCAGCAGCCAACAGGGGGGGGGTCAGCCCCAGCATTTT	NA	TRBD1	TRBV2	TRBJ1-5
CASSIEQINQPQHF	TGTGCCAGTAGTATAGAACAGATCAATCAGCCCCAGCATTTT	NA	NA	TRBV19	TRBJ1-5